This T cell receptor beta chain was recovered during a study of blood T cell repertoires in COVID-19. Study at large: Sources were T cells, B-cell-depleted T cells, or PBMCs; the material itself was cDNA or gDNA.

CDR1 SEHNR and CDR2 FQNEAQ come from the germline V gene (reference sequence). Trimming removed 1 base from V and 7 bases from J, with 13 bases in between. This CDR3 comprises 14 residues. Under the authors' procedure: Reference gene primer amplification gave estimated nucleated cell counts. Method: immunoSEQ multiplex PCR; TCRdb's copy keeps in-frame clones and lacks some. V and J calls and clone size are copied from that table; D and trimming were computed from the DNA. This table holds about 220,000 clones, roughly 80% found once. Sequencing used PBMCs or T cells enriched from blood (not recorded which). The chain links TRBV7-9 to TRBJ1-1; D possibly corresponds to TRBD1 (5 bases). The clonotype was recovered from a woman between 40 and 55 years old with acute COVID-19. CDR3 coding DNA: TGTGCCAGCAGCTTAGTCACCGGACACGGTGAAGCTTTCTTT. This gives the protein CASSLVTGHGEAFF.